Listed here is a single T cell receptor (beta chain). The antigen is unknown. The PCR had 60 Vbeta and 13 Jbeta primers. Measured with immunoSEQ multiplex PCR; TCRdb has only the in-frame clones, and not every one. Here the sample spans 100,000 to 150,000 clones, around three quarters being singletons. V shed 2 bases, J shed 6 bases, and the junction held 7 bases outside the gene matches. The CDR3 sequence is 15 residues long. Germline-derived CDR1 and CDR2 are SGDLS and YYNGEE. This entry belongs to a study of cytomegalovirus exposure and HLA in healthy donors. Healthy bone marrow donors made up the cohort. Study observations and caveats: One cluster of highly shared sequence variants probably arose as a sequencing artifact.

This TCR was sampled from an older woman in good health and CMV-seropositive. The gene calls are TRBV9 and TRBJ2-1; TRBD2 aligns across 8 bases. Sequenced material: PBMCs. The CDR3 spells CASSVFDGGGNEQFF. The CDR3 DNA is TGTGCCAGCAGCGTTTTTGACGGGGGGGGCAATGAGCAGTTCTTC.